Listed here are 29 T cell receptor beta chains from one sample, sequenced in a study of blood T cells in healthy people across ages. It was with a sample-barcoded 5' primer and a J-beta primer mix that a second PCR of roughly 6 to 12 cycles was run. Using its own MiXCR run on the 5' RACE reads, TCRdb lists one record per CDR3 protein. The sample lists approximately 600,000 distinct CDR3 sequences, 58% occurring once. The specimen was blood. The receptors derive from a man aged 55 to 70 in good health.

This clonotype occurred a few times. The chain recombines TRBV6-5 with TRBJ2-5, with D perhaps given as TRBD1 or TRBD2 (5 bases each). Trimming took off 2 bases at V and 1 base at J, with 8 bases between the two ends. CDR1 and CDR2 from the germline V gene are MNHEY and SVGAGI. The CDR3 sequence is 14 residues long. The CDR3 spells CASSYGGTQETQYF. The CDR3 DNA reads as TGTGCCAGCAGTTACGGGGGTACCCAAGAGACCCAGTACTTC.

This clonotype has a handful of counts. In DNA form, the CDR3 reads TGTGCCACCAGCCCTGGACTAGCGGGGAGCAATGAGCAGTTCTTC. It encodes CATSPGLAGSNEQFF. This chain uses TRBV24-1 with TRBJ2-1; 12 bases line up with TRBD2. The germline V gene has CDR1 KGHDR and CDR2 SFDVKD. The CDR3 consists of 15 residues. V shed 7 bases and J 6 bases; nucleotides not matched to a gene: 6.

This rearrangement joins TRBV27 to TRBJ1-5; D is unclear. The V gene lost 0 bases and the J gene lost 3 bases, with 9 bases spanning the gap. The CDR3 is 15 amino acids. CDR1 and CDR2 from the germline V gene are MNHEY and SMNVEV (reference sequence). The CDR3 sequence: CASSLSRQNNQPQHF. CDR3 sequence (DNA): TGTGCCAGCAGTTTATCCCGACAAAACAATCAGCCCCAGCATTTT.

The chain uses TRBV3-1 and TRBJ2-1; the match to TRBD2 covers 10 bases. The germline gives CDR1 LGHDT, CDR2 YNNKEL (reference sequence). V lost 0 bases, J lost 9 bases, and 5 bases stayed unmatched. The CDR3 is 15 amino acids. The CDR3 region is CASSQDVRTSGEQFF. Here the CDR3 DNA reads TGTGCCAGCAGCCAAGATGTACGGACTAGCGGTGAGCAGTTCTTC.

This clonotype was observed a handful of times. This chain connects TRBV7-9 to TRBJ1-2; D is possibly TRBD1 (6 bases). Trimming took off 3 bases at V and 6 bases at J, with 11 bases between the two ends. The germline V gene has CDR1 SEHNR and CDR2 FQNEAQ (reference sequence). This CDR3 is built from 13 residues. CDR3 nucleotides: TGTGCCAGCAGCTTTAACAGGGAGAATGGCTACACCTTC. Its protein product is CASSFNRENGYTF. The whole variable domain, filled in from reference TRBV7-9 and TRBJ1-2, reads DTGVSQNPRHKITKRGQNVTFRCDPISEHNRLYWYRQTLGQGPEFLTYFQNEAQLEKSRLLSDRFSAERPKGSFSTLEIQRTEQGDSAMYLCASSFNRENGYTFGSGTRLTVV.

The chain uses TRBV2 and TRBJ2-5; D may be TRBD2 (7 bases). The CDR3 consists of 14 residues. CDR1 SNHLY and CDR2 FYNNEI come from the germline V gene. The ends were cut back, 1 base at V and 4 bases at J, with 10 bases in the middle. In DNA, the CDR3 is TGTGCCAGCAGTGAAGTGGGGGGGGCAGAGACCCAGTACTTC. This sequence encodes CASSEVGGAETQYF.

This clonotype was seen a single time. The rearrangement joins TRBV20-1 to TRBJ2-5, with D maybe TRBD2 (6 bases). The germline V and J ends were trimmed by 3 bases and 2 bases, with 10 bases remaining between them. This CDR3 region has 13 residues. The V gene's germline CDR1 is DFQATT and CDR2 SNEGSKA (reference sequence). The CDR3 loop is CSARLGGQETQYF. CDR3 in DNA: TGCAGTGCTAGGCTCGGGGGACAAGAGACCCAGTACTTC.

This rearrangement joins TRBV6-1 to TRBJ2-7; 7 bases match TRBD2. The ends lost 7 bases at V and 2 bases at J; junction bases unmatched: 8. Germline V gives CDR1 MNHNS, CDR2 SASEGT. The CDR3 runs to 14 residues. The CDR3: CASKPQAGTYEQYF. The CDR3 region has the DNA TGTGCCAGCAAACCCCAAGCGGGAACCTACGAGCAGTACTTC.

V usage is TRBV2 and J usage is TRBJ2-7, with 8 bases lining up with TRBD2. The J call may be faulty, since TRBJ2-5 better matches the DNA end. Germline loops: CDR1 SNHLY, CDR2 FYNNEI. This CDR3 is 15 amino acids long. This CDR3 reads CASSAYRGGTETQYF. In DNA form, the CDR3 reads TGTGCCAGCAGCGCCTACCGGGGGGGCACGGAGACCCAGTACTTC.

This clonotype appeared a few times. The genes are TRBV24-1 and TRBJ2-1, with 11 bases aligning to TRBD2. CDR3 length: 16 residues. The ends lost 4 bases at V and 7 bases at J; junction bases unmatched: 8. In germline, CDR1 is KGHDR, CDR2 SFDVKD. CDR3 protein: CATSDSTSGGDNEQFF. CDR3 nucleotide sequence: TGTGCCACCAGTGACTCAACTAGCGGGGGAGATAATGAGCAGTTCTTC.

The table lists this clonotype with a few counts. This sequence joins TRBV20-1 and TRBJ1-2; D unclear. The CDR3 loop spans 12 amino acids. Germline loops: CDR1 DFQATT, CDR2 SNEGSKA (reference sequence). V dropped 6 bases and J dropped 4 bases, with 12 bases sitting between them. The CDR3 region is CSASSEGYGYTF. CDR3 DNA sequence: TGCAGTGCCTCCAGCGAGGGCTATGGCTACACCTTC.

The rearrangement joins TRBV27 to TRBJ2-2; D might be TRBD2 (6 bases). Trimming stripped 8 bases from V and 1 base from J, with 14 bases between. Looked up from germline, CDR1 is MNHEY and CDR2 is SMNVEV (reference sequence). This CDR3 region has 15 residues. As DNA, the CDR3 is TGTGCCAGCGGCCGGGACTGGGGGAACACCGGGGAGCTGTTTTTT. Amino acids: CASGRDWGNTGELFF.

This clonotype was observed once. V is TRBV6-6 and J is TRBJ2-1, with a possible D match to TRBD1 (5 bases). CDR1 and CDR2 from the germline V gene are MNHNY and SVGAGI (reference sequence). The CDR3 has 16 amino acids. The germline V and J ends were trimmed by 1 base and 2 bases, with 12 bases remaining between them. CDR3 coding DNA: TGTGCCAGCAGTTACTATCGACAGCCACCCTACAATGAGCAGTTCTTC. It yields the protein CASSYYRQPPYNEQFF.

Only a few counts were recorded for this clonotype. This sequence joins TRBV6-6 and TRBJ2-7; D ambiguous. Germline CDR1 reads MNHNY; CDR2 reads SVGAGI (reference sequence). Trimming left V 9 bases short and J 7 bases short, with 19 bases between. This CDR3 is 13 amino acids long. The DNA of the CDR3 is TGTGCCAGTGCGAAACCCCCCTCTTGGGAGCAGTACTTC. It specifies CASAKPPSWEQYF.

The V call is TRBV18, the J call TRBJ2-2; possibly TRBD1 for D (5 bases). Germline CDR1 KGHSH, CDR2 LQKENI. This CDR3 region has 16 residues. Between the trimmed V and J ends, which lost 1 base and 8 bases, there was a span of 17 bases. This chain's CDR3 is CASSPQTRDPAGELFF. CDR3 DNA sequence: TGTGCCAGCTCACCACAGACCAGGGATCCCGCGGGGGAGCTGTTTTTT.

The J gene is TRBJ1-2, the V gene TRBV3-1; the match to TRBD1 covers 7 bases. Trimming took 3 bases from V and 3 from J; bases not matched to a gene: 4. Germline values: CDR1 LGHDT, CDR2 YNNKEL (reference sequence). This CDR3 is 14 amino acids long. CDR3 sequence: CASSQGQKYYGYTF. In DNA, the CDR3 is TGTGCCAGCAGCCAGGGACAGAAGTACTATGGCTACACCTTC. The full variable domain, with the rest looked up from reference TRBV3-1 and TRBJ1-2, is DTAVSQTPKYLVTQMGNDKSIKCEQNLGHDTMYWYKQDSKKFLKIMFSYNNKELIINETVPNRFSPKSPDKAHLNLHINSLELGDSAVYFCASSQGQKYYGYTFGSGTRLTVV.

The chain carries TRBV7-2 and TRBJ2-1, with 8 positions matching TRBD2. The CDR3 has 13 amino acids. Germline-derived CDR1 and CDR2 are SGHTA and FQGNSA. V was clipped by 6 bases and J by 6 bases; unmatched bases: 4. The CDR3 sequence: CASRNGGGNEQFF. The CDR3 nucleotides are TGTGCCAGCAGGAACGGGGGGGGCAATGAGCAGTTCTTC.

This rearrangement joins TRBV7-2 to TRBJ1-6, with TRBD1 matching over 9 bases. V shed 5 bases and J 6 bases; nucleotides not matched to a gene: 5. This CDR3 region has 15 residues. Germline CDR1 and CDR2: SGHTA and FQGNSA. DNA of the CDR3: TGTGCCAGCAGCGCAGGGACAGGGAGTAATTCACCCCTCCACTTT. Translated: CASSAGTGSNSPLHF.

A few counts support this clonotype. The chain has TRBV5-1 and TRBJ1-4, with D perhaps TRBD1 (5 bases). Germline V CDR1 and CDR2: SGHRS, YFSETQ. The germline V and J ends were trimmed by 2 bases and 5 bases, with 13 bases remaining between them. CDR3 length: 15 amino acids. The CDR3 loop is CASSFGQGGNEKLFF. CDR3 sequence (DNA): TGCGCCAGCAGCTTCGGACAAGGCGGAAATGAAAAACTGTTTTTT.

This chain links TRBV29-1 with TRBJ2-1, with TRBD2 as a possible D gene (6 bases). TRBJ2-7 explains the end of the DNA better; the J call may be wrong. Germline assignment: CDR1 SQVTM and CDR2 ANQGSEA. This CDR3 spans 14 amino acids. In nucleotides, the CDR3 is TGCAGCGTTGACGGGAGCGGTTTTTACAATGAGCAGTACTTC. It encodes CSVDGSGFYNEQYF.

This clonotype was detected only once. The chain employs TRBV3-1 and TRBJ2-7; 9 nucleotides agree with TRBD1. Trimming cost V 1 base and J 5 bases; bases outside gene matches: 9. Germline V CDR1 and CDR2: LGHDT, YNNKEL (reference sequence). The CDR3 covers 16 residues. CDR3: CASSQATGTGLHEQYF. As DNA, the CDR3 is TGTGCCAGCAGCCAAGCTACTGGGACAGGGCTCCACGAGCAGTACTTC.

V and J are TRBV6-6 and TRBJ2-7; no clear D. Germline V gene sequence: CDR1 MNHNY, CDR2 SVGAGI (reference sequence). This CDR3 has 13 amino acids. Between the trimmed V and J ends, which lost 5 bases and 1 base, there was a span of 9 bases. CDR3: CASSDDRSYEQYF. The CDR3 DNA reads as TGTGCCAGCAGTGACGACCGTTCCTACGAGCAGTACTTC.

This clonotype was observed a few times. The chain's CDR3 is CSAIGRGRQETQYF. CDR3 bases: TGCAGTGCTATCGGCAGGGGACGCCAAGAGACCCAGTACTTC. The rearrangement joins TRBV20-1 to TRBJ2-5, with a possible D match to TRBD1 (6 bases). V gave up 4 bases and J gave up 1 base, with 13 bases separating them. This CDR3 has 14 residues. Germline CDR1 DFQATT, CDR2 SNEGSKA (reference sequence).

This clonotype was detected once. The V and J genes are TRBV10-3 and TRBJ2-1; D is unclear. Germline V gives CDR1 ENHRY, CDR2 SYGVKD. V lost 1 base, J lost 2 bases, and 9 bases lay in between. The CDR3 length is 15 residues. The CDR3 bases are TGTGCCATCAGTGAGTTGAGACGGACCTACAATGAGCAGTTCTTC. Translation: CAISELRRTYNEQFF.

The chain combines TRBV5-1 with TRBJ1-6, with D tentatively TRBD1 (5 bases). The germline V gene encodes CDR1 SGHRS and CDR2 YFSETQ. The CDR3 length is 15 residues. V lost 0 bases, J lost 10 bases, and 14 bases lay in between. The CDR3, as DNA: TGCGCCAGCAGCTTGGAATGGTTGGGGCACTCACCCCTCCACTTT. The encoded protein is CASSLEWLGHSPLHF.

The V call is TRBV6-2 or TRBV6-3, the J call TRBJ2-1; 10 bases are a match to TRBD1. The V segment lost 8 bases and the J segment 10 bases; nucleotides outside the gene matches: 17. The CDR3 covers 16 residues. Germline CDR1 MNHEY, CDR2 SVGEGT. This chain's CDR3 is CASGRRGTGDPYEQFF. The CDR3 bases are TGTGCCAGCGGACGTCGCGGGACAGGGGATCCCTACGAGCAGTTCTTC.

V gene TRBV9 combines with J gene TRBJ2-1; 9 nucleotides match TRBD1. The CDR3 has 15 residues. Germline assignment: CDR1 SGDLS and CDR2 YYNGEE. V gave up 5 bases and J gave up 2 bases; unmatched junction bases: 5. The CDR3 spells CASSGTGQTYNEQFF. In DNA form, the CDR3 reads TGTGCCAGCAGTGGGACAGGGCAAACCTACAATGAGCAGTTCTTC.

This clonotype occurred a few times. V and J are TRBV7-2 and TRBJ2-1, with a possible D match to TRBD2 (7 bases). Deletions cut 0 bases from V and 7 bases from J, with 19 bases between. Germline CDR1 SGHTA, CDR2 FQGNSA. The CDR3 runs 17 residues. CDR3 bases: TGTGCCAGCAGCTTAGCCCGAGGGGGGCTAGCGGCTAATGAGCAGTTCTTC. Its protein product is CASSLARGGLAANEQFF.

The chain combines TRBV20-1 with TRBJ2-3; D might be TRBD1 or TRBD2, each matching 5 bases. Germline loops: CDR1 DFQATT, CDR2 SNEGSKA (reference sequence). Trimming cost V 2 bases and J 0 bases, with 6 bases left between them. The CDR3 consists of 13 residues. The CDR3, as DNA: TGCAGTGCTAGAAGGGACAGCACAGATACGCAGTATTTT. Translating gives CSARRDSTDTQYF.